This entry lists 8 T cell receptor beta chains sequenced from one sample in a study of T cells in Graves' hyperthyroidism and ophthalmopathy. What was amplified from RNA transcripts were TCR beta CDR3 regions. With the HTBI primer set, the TCR CDR3 went through a first round of RT-PCR. TCRdb called the multiplex PCR reads again in MiXCR, with one record for every CDR3 protein. The table lists roughly 750,000 distinct CDR3 sequences, about a sixth of them singletons. The sample consisted of blood. Receptors originate from a man younger than 35 with Graves' hyperthyroidism.

This clonotype was counted at least ten times. CDR3: CASRPGGGNEQYF. DNA of the CDR3: TGTGCCAGCAGGCCCGGGGGCGGGAACGAGCAGTACTTC. The gene calls are TRBV12-3 or TRBV12-4 and TRBJ2-7, with D possibly called TRBD1 or TRBD2 (6 bases each). The V gene lost 6 bases and the J gene lost 5 bases, with 14 bases spanning the gap. The CDR3 is 13 residues long.

There are a few counts of this clonotype. V and J are TRBV18 and TRBJ2-7, with 8 bases identical to TRBD2. In germline, CDR1 is KGHSH, CDR2 LQKENI. V lost 4 bases, J lost 6 bases, and 11 bases stayed unmatched. This CDR3 has 15 amino acids. The CDR3 coding sequence is TGTGCCAGCTCACTCTATTCCGGGGGGGCGGTCGAGCAGTACTTC. Its protein product is CASSLYSGGAVEQYF.

As for this clonotype: This CDR3 is missing its conserved last phenylalanine or tryptophan, likely due to a read error. The gene calls are TRBV3-1 and TRBJ1-6; unclear D gene. This CDR3 spans 13 amino acids. The V end was cut by 1 base, the J end by 7 bases, with 5 bases between. Germline CDR1 reads LGHDT; CDR2 reads YNNKEL (reference sequence). The DNA of the CDR3 is TGTGCCAGCAGCCAAGGAGTAAATTCACCCCTCCACCTT. Its translation: CASSQGVNSPLHL.

This rearrangement joins TRBV20-1 to TRBJ2-7; 11 bases line up with TRBD2. The CDR3 spans 13 residues. CDR1 and CDR2 (germline): DFQATT, SNEGSKA (reference sequence). V lost 6 bases and J lost 5; bases outside the gene matches: 6. CDR3 loop: CSASGTSGHEQYF. The CDR3 DNA reads as TGCAGTGCATCCGGGACTAGCGGCCACGAGCAGTACTTC.

This clonotype showed up just a few times. The V gene is TRBV27, the J gene TRBJ2-2, with 7 bases fitting TRBD2. Trimming removed 4 bases from V and 5 bases from J; junction bases left unmatched: 10. In germline, CDR1 is MNHEY, CDR2 SMNVEV (reference sequence). The CDR3 has 16 residues. The CDR3 nucleotides are TGTGCCAGCAGTTCAAGCTTCGGGGGGTGGACCGGGGAGCTGTTTTTT. As protein: CASSSSFGGWTGELFF.

This clonotype occurred many times. This chain joins TRBV20-1 and TRBJ2-7; D might be TRBD1 (5 bases). Per germline, CDR1 DFQATT and CDR2 SNEGSKA (reference sequence). The CDR3 has 15 amino acids. The V end lost 0 bases, the J end lost 0 bases, and 12 bases lay between the germline ends. DNA of the CDR3: TGCAGTGCTAGAGATTCGGCAGGGTACTCCTACGAGCAGTACTTC. Translated, it gives CSARDSAGYSYEQYF.

This sequence joins TRBV11-2 and TRBJ1-4; no definite D call. Per germline, CDR1 SGHAT and CDR2 FQNNGV. This CDR3 has 15 residues. V was shortened by 5 bases and J by 11 bases, with 21 bases between the two germline ends. The CDR3 DNA reads TGTGCCAGCAGCGCCGTGACTGGGATAAATATGAAACTGTTTTTT. Its translation: CASSAVTGINMKLFF. The variable domain in full, with the rest retrieved from reference TRBV11-2 and TRBJ1-4, is EAGVAQSPRYKIIEKRQSVAFWCNPISGHATLYWYQQILGQGPKLLIQFQNNGVVDDSQLPKDRFSAERLKGVDSTLKIQPAKLEDSAVYLCASSAVTGINMKLFFGSGTQLSVL.

This clonotype was seen only a few times. The rearrangement links TRBV2 to TRBJ2-2, with TRBD2 matching 13 bases. The CDR3 has 17 residues. V shed 11 bases, J shed 7 bases, and the junction held 16 bases outside the gene matches. From germline, CDR1 is SNHLY and CDR2 FYNNEI. CDR3: CAGEAPGLAGDGGELFF. The DNA of the CDR3 is TGTGCCGGCGAGGCACCCGGACTAGCGGGAGATGGCGGGGAGCTGTTTTTT.